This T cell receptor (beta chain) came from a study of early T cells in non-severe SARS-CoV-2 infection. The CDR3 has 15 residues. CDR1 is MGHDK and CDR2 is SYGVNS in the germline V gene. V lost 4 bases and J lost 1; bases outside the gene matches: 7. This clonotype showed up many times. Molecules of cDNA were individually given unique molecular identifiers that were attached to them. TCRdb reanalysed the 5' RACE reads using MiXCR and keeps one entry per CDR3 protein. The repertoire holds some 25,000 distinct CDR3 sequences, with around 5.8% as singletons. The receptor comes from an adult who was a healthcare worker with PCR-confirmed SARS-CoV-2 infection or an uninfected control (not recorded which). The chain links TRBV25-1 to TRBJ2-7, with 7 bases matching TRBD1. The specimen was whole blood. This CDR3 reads CASSATDRPSYEQYF. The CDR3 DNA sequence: TGTGCCAGCAGTGCGACGGACAGGCCTTCCTACGAGCAGTACTTC.